This T cell receptor (beta chain) originates from a study of PD-L1 blockade in urothelial cancer (dated by TCRdb to between 2016 and 2019). Some background on the complete study: All patients started therapy in the mid-2010s and received atezolizumab 1,200 mg intravenously every 3 weeks. About nine tenths of the roughly 29 patients were males with bladder-origin urothelial cancer, and about 65% of the roughly 30 reported a prior smoking history. Patients had an ECOG performance status of 0 or 1 and had received between 0 and 3 prior chemotherapy regimens. Blood samples were analyzed at two time points: 3 weeks after treatment start (second dose) and 6 weeks after treatment start. A median of about 150,000 T cells and approximately 86,000 unique TCRs was obtained from blood samples, and a median clonality of approximately 0.08 was observed. The study was an exploratory multi-omic analysis of somatic, immune and clinical correlates of response to PD-L1 blockade with atezolizumab in urothelial cancer. TCR sequencing covered pretreatment tumor samples and matched, serially collected peripheral blood taken before and after atezolizumab treatment. Durable clinical benefit meant progression-free survival longer than 6 months, and TCR features were also tested against progression-free and overall survival. Whole exome sequencing and RNA sequencing of pretreatment tumors were performed alongside TCR sequencing in the same patients. Nine patients reached durable clinical benefit, while about 19 patients did not. Pretreatment blood TCR-seq was available for about 30 patients, at least one posttreatment blood collection was obtained for 24 patients, and tumor TCR-seq was available for 24 patients.

What the work shows at the level of the full study, not this receptor alone: Improved progression-free and overall survival was associated with having pretreatment peripheral blood TCR clonality below the median. At 3 weeks after the start of treatment, tumor-associated TCR clones in peripheral blood had expanded more in patients with durable benefit (n ≈ 20, p = 0.022). Because of the small sample size (n ≈ 27) and the many exploratory analyses performed, the results are intended to be regarded as hypothesis-generating.

To note about this clone: What antigen it recognizes has not been identified. Base quality data are lacking; no much larger clone is found one base away.

The time point label here, explained by the study, means: pretreatment peripheral blood. The cohort included roughly 29 patients with locally advanced or metastatic urothelial carcinoma who were treated at Memorial Sloan Kettering on a trial protocol. Peripheral blood mononuclear cells were collected from each patient pretreatment and during treatment, giving between 1 and 8 total time points per patient. The Qiagen DNeasy Blood extraction kit was used to purify genomic DNA from total PBMCs and tumor samples. PBMCs were collected pretreatment and during treatment and were isolated and stored as previously described. To estimate absolute template abundance from read counts, synthetic TCR analog templates were spiked into each PCR. Using the immunoSEQ assay, TCRbeta CDR3 regions were amplified from genomic DNA with bias-controlled V and J gene primers. Rearranged TCRbeta segments were sequenced at approximately 20X coverage. The original methods were these. Sequencing errors were corrected by clustering, and CDR3s were annotated against IMGT so that V, D and J genes could be assigned. Out-of-frame and stop-codon sequences were excluded, and only productive TCRbeta rearrangements were used in downstream analyses. Clonality was computed as one minus Shannon entropy normalized by the log of the number of unique productive sequences. Clones differing between time points or between blood and tumor were identified by Fisher's exact test with Benjamini-Hochberg correction at adjusted p below 0.01. TCRdb carries this immuneACCESS record with in-frame sequences only. Its versions omit some clonotypes, under half of them owing to an unresolved V gene in the studies checked, with the rest unexplained. V, J and clone size derive from that table, while D and trimming were established from the DNA sequence. This sample lists 75,000 to 95,000 clones; around 85% were detected once. The ten largest account for about 6.9% of the sample.

Trimming takes 10 bases from V and 4 bases from J, and the germline ends sit 10 bases apart. From a lookup of the germline V gene, CDR1 and CDR2 are SNHLY and FYNNEI. The CDR3 covers 11 residues, taking in both the cysteine and the phenylalanine. Only the CDR3 portion is preserved as DNA: 33 bases, with reading frame beginning at the first base. Recombination linked TRBV2 to TRBJ1-1, with TRBD1 perhaps the D gene, on 6 matching bases. Here the sequenced sample was PBMCs, taken around atezolizumab (anti-PD-L1) treatment. The clonotype was recovered from a man aged 35 to 55 with urothelial cancer. The nucleotides read TGTGCCAAGGGGGTGGGCACTGAAGCTTTCTTT. Translated, this is CAKGVGTEAFF.